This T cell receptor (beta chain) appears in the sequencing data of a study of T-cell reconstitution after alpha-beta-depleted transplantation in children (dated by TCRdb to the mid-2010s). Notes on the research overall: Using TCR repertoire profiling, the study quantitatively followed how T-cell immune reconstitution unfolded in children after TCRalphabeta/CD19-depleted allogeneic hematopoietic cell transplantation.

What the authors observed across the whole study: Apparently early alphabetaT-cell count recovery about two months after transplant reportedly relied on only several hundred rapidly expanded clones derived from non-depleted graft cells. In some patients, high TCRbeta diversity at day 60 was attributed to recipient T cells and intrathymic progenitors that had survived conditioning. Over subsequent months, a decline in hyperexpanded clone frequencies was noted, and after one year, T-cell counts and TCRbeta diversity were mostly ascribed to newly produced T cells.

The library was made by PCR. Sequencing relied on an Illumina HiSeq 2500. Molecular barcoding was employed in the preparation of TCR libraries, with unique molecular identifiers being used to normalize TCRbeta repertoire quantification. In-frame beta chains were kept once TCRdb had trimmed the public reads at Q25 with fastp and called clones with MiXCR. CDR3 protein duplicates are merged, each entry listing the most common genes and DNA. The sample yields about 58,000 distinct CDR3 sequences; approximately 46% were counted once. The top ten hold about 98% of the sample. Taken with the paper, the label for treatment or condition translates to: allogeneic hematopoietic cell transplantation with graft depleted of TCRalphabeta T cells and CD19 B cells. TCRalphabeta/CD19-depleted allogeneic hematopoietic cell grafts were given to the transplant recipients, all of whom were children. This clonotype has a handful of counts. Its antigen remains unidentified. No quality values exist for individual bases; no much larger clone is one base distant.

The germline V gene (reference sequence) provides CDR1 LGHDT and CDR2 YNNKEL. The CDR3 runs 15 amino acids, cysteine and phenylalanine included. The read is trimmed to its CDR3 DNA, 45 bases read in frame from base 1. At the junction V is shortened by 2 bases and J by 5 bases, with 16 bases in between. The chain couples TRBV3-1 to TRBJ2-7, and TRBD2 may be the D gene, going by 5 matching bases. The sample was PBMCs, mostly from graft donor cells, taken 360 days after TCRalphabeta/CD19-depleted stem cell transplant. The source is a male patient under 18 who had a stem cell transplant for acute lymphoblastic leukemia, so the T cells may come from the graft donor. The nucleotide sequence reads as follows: TGTGCCAGCAGCCAAAAACGGGGAGCCTGGAACGAGCAGTACTTC. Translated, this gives CASSQKRGAWNEQYF.